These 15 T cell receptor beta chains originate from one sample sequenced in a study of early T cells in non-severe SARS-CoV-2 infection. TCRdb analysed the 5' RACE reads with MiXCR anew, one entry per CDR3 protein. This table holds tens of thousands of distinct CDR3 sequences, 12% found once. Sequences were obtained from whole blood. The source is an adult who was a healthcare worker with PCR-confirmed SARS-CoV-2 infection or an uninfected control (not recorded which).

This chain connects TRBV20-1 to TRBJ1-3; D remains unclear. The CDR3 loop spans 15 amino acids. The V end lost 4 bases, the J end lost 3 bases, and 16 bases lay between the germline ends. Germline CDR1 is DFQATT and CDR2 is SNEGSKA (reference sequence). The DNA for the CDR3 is TGCAGTGCTATCCTTGGTCGGGGAGATGGAAACACCATATATTTT. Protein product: CSAILGRGDGNTIYF.

The CDR3 is CASSRYTGGADGYTF. The CDR3 nucleotides are TGTGCCAGCAGCCGATATACAGGGGGCGCCGATGGCTACACCTTC. The chain carries TRBV7-2 and TRBJ1-2, with 9 positions matching TRBD1. Germline V gene lookup returns CDR1 SGHTA and CDR2 FQGNSA. J gave up 6 bases and V 5 bases, and 10 bases lay outside the gene matches. This CDR3 region has 15 residues.

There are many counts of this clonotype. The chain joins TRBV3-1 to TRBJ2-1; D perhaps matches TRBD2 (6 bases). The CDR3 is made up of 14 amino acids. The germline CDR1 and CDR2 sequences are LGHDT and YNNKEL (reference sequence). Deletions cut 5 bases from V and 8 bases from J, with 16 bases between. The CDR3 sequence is CASSYGAGYDEQFF. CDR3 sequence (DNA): TGTGCCAGCAGCTACGGGGCGGGATATGATGAGCAGTTCTTC.

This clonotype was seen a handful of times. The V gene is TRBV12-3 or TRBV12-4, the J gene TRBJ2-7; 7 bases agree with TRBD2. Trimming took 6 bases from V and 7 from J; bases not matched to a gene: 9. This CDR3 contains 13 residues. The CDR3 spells CASSNGGGGEQYF. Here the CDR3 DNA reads TGTGCCAGCAGCAATGGCGGGGGTGGTGAGCAGTACTTC.

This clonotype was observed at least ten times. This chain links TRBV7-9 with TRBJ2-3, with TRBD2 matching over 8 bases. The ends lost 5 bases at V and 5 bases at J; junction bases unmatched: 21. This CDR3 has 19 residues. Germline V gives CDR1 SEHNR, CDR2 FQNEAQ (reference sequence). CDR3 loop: CASSLTGLVGLVLEDTQYF. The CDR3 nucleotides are TGTGCCAGCAGCCTAACGGGACTAGTGGGGCTCGTCCTTGAAGATACGCAGTATTTT.

The CDR3: CASSPTGGAETQYF. Here the CDR3 DNA reads TGTGCCAGCAGCCCGACAGGGGGCGCGGAGACCCAGTACTTC. The chain joins TRBV27 to TRBJ2-5, with 10 bases matching TRBD1. This CDR3 has 14 residues. With 6 bases clipped from V and 5 bases from J, the junction kept 6 bases outside the gene matches. The germline CDR1 and CDR2 sequences are MNHEY and SMNVEV (reference sequence).

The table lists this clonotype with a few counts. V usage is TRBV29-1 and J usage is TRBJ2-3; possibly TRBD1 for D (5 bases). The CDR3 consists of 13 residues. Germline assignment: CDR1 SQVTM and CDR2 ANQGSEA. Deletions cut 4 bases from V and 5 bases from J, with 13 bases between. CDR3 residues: CSVVSGALDTQYF. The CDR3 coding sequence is TGCAGCGTTGTGTCTGGGGCCTTAGATACGCAGTATTTT.

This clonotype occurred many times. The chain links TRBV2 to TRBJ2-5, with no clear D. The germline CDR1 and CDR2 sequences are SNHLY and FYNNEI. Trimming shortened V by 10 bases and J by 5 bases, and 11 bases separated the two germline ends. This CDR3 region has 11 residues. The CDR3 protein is CATWDLETQYF. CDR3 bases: TGTGCCACCTGGGATTTGGAGACCCAGTACTTC.

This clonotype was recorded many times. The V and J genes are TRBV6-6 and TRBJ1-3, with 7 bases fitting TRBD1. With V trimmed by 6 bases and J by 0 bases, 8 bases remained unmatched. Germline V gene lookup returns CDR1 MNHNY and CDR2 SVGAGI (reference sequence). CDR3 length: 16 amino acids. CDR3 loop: CASSIAGTDSGNTIYF. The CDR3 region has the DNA TGTGCCAGCAGCATAGCCGGGACAGACTCTGGAAACACCATATATTTT.

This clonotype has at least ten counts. CDR3: CASSQVLGYNEQFF. CDR3 nucleotides: TGCGCCAGCAGCCAAGTTCTGGGGTACAATGAGCAGTTCTTC. The rearrangement links TRBV4-1 to TRBJ2-1; unclear D gene. The CDR3 is 14 amino acids. The ends were cut back, 1 base at V and 4 bases at J, with 8 bases in the middle. Germline V gives CDR1 MGHRA, CDR2 YSYEKL.

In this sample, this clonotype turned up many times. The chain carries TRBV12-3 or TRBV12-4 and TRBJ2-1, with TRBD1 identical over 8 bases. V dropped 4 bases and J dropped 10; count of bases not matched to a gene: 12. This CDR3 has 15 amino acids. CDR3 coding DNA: TGTGCCAGCAGTTCTAACTCCAGGGGGCAGGACGAGCAGTTCTTC. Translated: CASSSNSRGQDEQFF.

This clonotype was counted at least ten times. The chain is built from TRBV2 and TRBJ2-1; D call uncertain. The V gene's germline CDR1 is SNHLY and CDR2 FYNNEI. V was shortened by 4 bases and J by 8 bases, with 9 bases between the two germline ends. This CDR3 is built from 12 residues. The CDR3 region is CASSVGSHEQFF. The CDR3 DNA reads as TGTGCCAGCAGTGTGGGGTCCCATGAGCAGTTCTTC.

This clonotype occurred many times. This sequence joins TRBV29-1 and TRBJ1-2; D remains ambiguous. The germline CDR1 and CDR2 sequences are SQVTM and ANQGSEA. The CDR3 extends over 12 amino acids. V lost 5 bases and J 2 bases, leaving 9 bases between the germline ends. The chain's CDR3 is CSVFTVNYGYTF. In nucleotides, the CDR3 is TGCAGCGTTTTTACAGTCAACTATGGCTACACCTTC.

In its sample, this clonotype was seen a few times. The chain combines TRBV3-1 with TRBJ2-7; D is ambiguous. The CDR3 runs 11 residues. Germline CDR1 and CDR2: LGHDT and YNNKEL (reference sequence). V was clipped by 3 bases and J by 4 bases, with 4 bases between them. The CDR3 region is CASSQKYEQYF. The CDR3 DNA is TGTGCCAGCAGCCAGAAATACGAGCAGTACTTC.

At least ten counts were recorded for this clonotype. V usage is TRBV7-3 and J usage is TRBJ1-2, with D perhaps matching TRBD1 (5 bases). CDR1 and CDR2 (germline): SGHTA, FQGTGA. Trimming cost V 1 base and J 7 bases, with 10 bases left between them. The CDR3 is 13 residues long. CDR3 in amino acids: CASSLMPGSGYTF. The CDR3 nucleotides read TGTGCCAGCAGCTTAATGCCAGGGAGTGGCTACACCTTC.